This passage covers 10 T cell receptor beta chains from one sample sequenced in a study of identical twins. TCRdb re-analysed the 5' RACE reads in MiXCR, keeping a single row per CDR3 protein. The sample lists 500,000 to 600,000 distinct CDR3 sequences; approximately 22% were seen once. The sample was also reused in another study, on T cells expressing NK-cell markers.

Material: CD4+ T cells sorted from blood. These receptors originate from a young woman in good health.

The chain carries TRBV20-1 and TRBJ1-2; unclear D gene. V lost 3 bases and J lost 8, with 7 bases in between. CDR1 is DFQATT, CDR2 SNEGSKA, per germline (reference sequence). The CDR3 runs 10 residues. This CDR3 reads CSASRRGYTF. The CDR3 DNA is TGCAGTGCTAGCAGACGCGGCTACACCTTC.

This clonotype was found a few times. The chain couples TRBV5-1 to TRBJ2-5; D call uncertain. V was trimmed by 0 bases and J by 5 bases, leaving 5 bases between them. Germline assignment: CDR1 SGHRS and CDR2 YFSETQ. The CDR3 runs 12 residues. The CDR3 DNA follows: TGCGCCAGCAGCTTGGAGGTGGAGACCCAGTACTTC. It specifies CASSLEVETQYF.

This clonotype was found a few times. The J gene is TRBJ2-7, the V gene TRBV29-1; D unresolved. The CDR3 sequence is 11 residues long. V was pared by 4 bases and J by 3 bases, with 7 bases between. Germline CDR1 SQVTM, CDR2 ANQGSEA. This CDR3 is CSVGRNYEQYF. The CDR3 DNA sequence: TGCAGCGTTGGCCGAAACTACGAGCAGTACTTC.

This clonotype was picked up a small number of times. The chain couples TRBV27 to TRBJ1-2; 10 bases line up with TRBD1. With V trimmed by 5 bases and J by 3 bases, 3 bases remained unmatched. This CDR3 spans 14 amino acids. Germline lookup yields CDR1 MNHEY and CDR2 SMNVEV (reference sequence). The CDR3, as DNA: TGTGCCAGCAGTGGGACAGGGGAGGACTATGGCTACACCTTC. It yields the protein CASSGTGEDYGYTF.

J is TRBJ2-3 and V is TRBV6-1, with TRBD2 identical over 8 bases. V lost 5 bases and J lost 7; bases outside the gene matches: 11. The CDR3 runs 15 residues. The V gene's germline CDR1 is MNHNS and CDR2 SASEGT. CDR3 nucleotides: TGTGCCAGCAGTAGGCTAGCGGGTCAGGGAAATACGCAGTATTTT. Its protein is CASSRLAGQGNTQYF.

V usage is TRBV5-1 and J usage is TRBJ2-1; tentative D call: TRBD2 (6 bases). Between the trimmed V and J ends, which lost 2 bases and 8 bases, there was a span of 14 bases. The CDR3 has 14 residues. Looked up from germline, CDR1 is SGHRS and CDR2 is YFSETQ. CDR3 region: CASSFRESLDEQFF. The CDR3 nucleotides are TGCGCCAGCAGCTTTCGGGAGAGCTTGGATGAGCAGTTCTTC.

This chain joins TRBV7-3 and TRBJ2-2, with 8 bases matching TRBD2. J lost 5 bases, V lost 1 base, and 12 bases had no gene match. In germline, CDR1 is SGHTA, CDR2 FQGTGA. The CDR3 loop spans 18 amino acids. The CDR3 loop reads CASSLSGAGLAITGELFF. CDR3 bases: TGTGCCAGCAGCTTAAGCGGGGCCGGACTAGCAATTACCGGGGAGCTGTTTTTT.

This clonotype was seen more than once but under ten times. The chain has TRBV20-1 and TRBJ2-3; D might be TRBD1 or TRBD2, each matching 5 bases. The germline CDR1 and CDR2 sequences are DFQATT and SNEGSKA (reference sequence). The CDR3 covers 14 residues. The CDR3 DNA sequence: TGCAGCGCCCCCAGAGGGGTTAGCACAGATACGCAGTATTTT. As protein: CSAPRGVSTDTQYF.

This clonotype appeared many times. This chain uses TRBV4-2 with TRBJ1-5; TRBD1 agrees at 7 bases. The V and J ends lost 3 bases and 7 bases, in that order; junction bases with no gene match: 9. CDR1 and CDR2 (germline): LGHNA, YNFKEQ. The CDR3 has 15 amino acids. The CDR3 nucleotides read TGTGCCAGCAGCCAGGATAGACAGGGCGTACAGCCCCAGCATTTT. Translating it yields CASSQDRQGVQPQHF.

The gene calls are TRBV5-6 and TRBJ1-6, with D uncertain. Germline assignment: CDR1 SGHDT and CDR2 YYEEEE. V gave up 2 bases and J gave up 7 bases, with 10 bases separating them. The CDR3 has 14 residues. The CDR3 DNA is TGTGCCAGCAGCTTCCCCGGGAGCAATTCACCCCTCCACTTT. Amino acids: CASSFPGSNSPLHF.